A selection of T cell receptor beta chains follows, all from one sample in a study of CD8 T cells in ankylosing spondylitis. TCRdb passed the 5' RACE reads through MiXCR, listing each CDR3 protein once. The data hold about 500,000 distinct CDR3 sequences, with roughly 13% observed a single time. The sample taken for sequencing was blood, either unsorted or a sorted T cell fraction (not recorded which). Receptors were obtained from a male donor with ankylosing spondylitis. The CDR3 runs from the conserved cysteine through the conserved F or W. The D gene is left open where the match is weak. Part of the rows lack a size; the others show once, few, many or a class for expanded clones.

j_call clone_size v_call d_call cdr3_nt cdr3_aa
TRBJ2-1 - TRBV11-1 TRBD2 TGTGCCAGCAGCTGGCCCGCGGTTGGGACTAGCGGGGTCAATGAGCAGTTCTTC CASSWPAVGTSGVNEQFF
TRBJ2-7 few TRBV5-1 - TGCGCCAGCAGCTTGGGCGTGGGAGCGGAAACATACGAGCAGTACTTC CASSLGVGAETYEQYF
TRBJ2-7 - TRBV29-1 - TGCAGCGTTGTGCGGGACACCTACGAGCAGTACTTC CSVVRDTYEQYF
TRBJ2-1 few TRBV7-2 TRBD2 TGTGCCAGCACCCGCAGACGAATAGCGGGAGGTGAAGAGCAGTTCTTC CASTRRRIAGGEEQFF
TRBJ2-1 - TRBV7-2 TRBD2 TGTGCCAGCAGCTTAGCGCCTAGCGGGGGTTACTCCTACAATGAGCAGTTCTTC CASSLAPSGGYSYNEQFF
TRBJ1-6 few TRBV20-1 TRBD1 TGCAGTGCGCAAGACAGGGGAGGCAATTCACCCCTCCACTTT CSAQDRGGNSPLHF
TRBJ2-5 many TRBV14 - TGTGCCAGCAGCCAAGATAGGGGATTTCTAGAGACCCAGTACTTC CASSQDRGFLETQYF
TRBJ2-1 many TRBV3-1 - TGTGCCAGCAGCCAAGAAGTGGGGAGCAATGAGCAGTTCTTC CASSQEVGSNEQFF
TRBJ2-3 many TRBV7-9 - TGTGCCAGCAGCCTCCGAGAAGGCCGCACAGATACGCAGTATTTT CASSLREGRTDTQYF
TRBJ2-1 - TRBV20-1 TRBD2 TGCAGTGCTAGGACCGGACTAGCGGGAGACAATGAGCAGTTCTTC CSARTGLAGDNEQFF
TRBJ2-3 - TRBV20-1 TRBD1 TGCAGTGCTGCCCGACAGGGGGGGCAAACAGATACGCAGTATTTT CSAARQGGQTDTQYF
TRBJ1-4 few TRBV20-1 - TGCAGTGCTGCCCGGGGGGAAAATGAAAAACTGTTTTTT CSAARGENEKLFF
TRBJ2-2 few TRBV6-1 TRBD1 TGTGCCAGCAGTAAGAAGCCGGGACAGGGTGGGTCCGGGGAGCTGTTTTTT CASSKKPGQGGSGELFF
TRBJ2-7 many TRBV7-9 - TGTGCCAGCAGCACGACGGGATGGGAGCAGTACTTC CASSTTGWEQYF
TRBJ2-2 - TRBV5-1 TRBD2 TGCGCCAGCAGCATCCCTCTAGCGGTCGCGAACACCGGGGAGCTGTTTTTT CASSIPLAVANTGELFF
TRBJ2-3 many TRBV7-2 TRBD2 TGTGCCAGCAGCCCTAGCGGAGCTGGCACAGATACGCAGTATTTT CASSPSGAGTDTQYF
TRBJ2-4 - TRBV12-3/TRBV12-4 - TGTGCCAGCAGTTTTACGGGAAACATTCAGTACTTC CASSFTGNIQYF
TRBJ2-2 few TRBV12-3/TRBV12-4 - TGTGCCAGCAGCTGGGAGGGGGCGAACACCGGGGAGCTGTTTTTT CASSWEGANTGELFF
TRBJ1-1 - TRBV6-1 TRBD1 TGTGCCAGCCACCCGGCAGGGGGGGAGGACACTGAAGCTTTCTTT CASHPAGGEDTEAFF
TRBJ2-7 - TRBV20-1 - TGCAGTGCTAGACGCGGGGGCAAATACGAGCAGTACTTC CSARRGGKYEQYF
TRBJ1-1 - TRBV7-2 - TGTGCCAGCAGGCAAAGGATTCAGGACCCCGGGGGAGCTTTCTTT CASRQRIQDPGGAFF
TRBJ2-7 - TRBV20-1 - TGCAGTGCTGCACAGGCCTACGAGCAGTACTTC CSAAQAYEQYF
TRBJ2-1 many TRBV20-1 - TGCAGTGCTGGGACTCCCAGCTCCTACAATGAGCAGTTCTTC CSAGTPSSYNEQFF
TRBJ2-3 many TRBV14 - TGTGCCAGCAGCCAATGGGCAGGATTCACAGATACGCAGTATTTT CASSQWAGFTDTQYF
TRBJ1-5 - TRBV21-1 - TGTGCCAGCAGCAAAGCGCTTTCAACAGACAATCAGCCCCAGCATTTT CASSKALSTDNQPQHF
TRBJ2-1 few TRBV18 TRBD2 TGTGCCAGCTCATTTCGGACTAGCGGGGGCCTAGGGGGGAATGAGCAGTTCTTC CASSFRTSGGLGGNEQFF
TRBJ1-5 - TRBV24-1 - TGTGCCACCAGTCACGGGTGGGATCAGCCCCAGCATTTT CATSHGWDQPQHF
TRBJ1-2 - TRBV20-1 - TGCAGTGCTAGAGATTATTTTAGGGAGTATGGCTACACCTTC CSARDYFREYGYTF
TRBJ1-2 - TRBV20-1 - TGCGGCCAGGAGGAAGGCTATGGCTACACCTTC CGQEEGYGYTF
TRBJ2-1 few TRBV3-1 TRBD2 TGTGCCAGCAGCCCCCTAGCGGGAGGGGTAGGCAATGAGCAGTTCTTC CASSPLAGGVGNEQFF
TRBJ2-3 - TRBV20-1 - TGCAGTGCTAGAGAGGGCAGGCCCACAGATACGCAGTATTTT CSAREGRPTDTQYF
TRBJ2-2 few TRBV12-3/TRBV12-4 TRBD1 TGTGCCAGCAGTTGGAACGGACAGGGGGTTGACACCGGGGAGCTGTTTTTT CASSWNGQGVDTGELFF
TRBJ2-2 - TRBV7-2 - TGTGCCAGCAATAAGGTGCGGGCGAACACCGGGGAGCTGTTTTTT CASNKVRANTGELFF
TRBJ1-4 few TRBV4-2 - TGTGCCAGCAGAGCAGGGCTTGATGAAAAACTGTTTTTT CASRAGLDEKLFF
TRBJ2-3 few TRBV12-3/TRBV12-4 - TGTGCCAGCAGTTTAGGGGCGTCAGATACGCAGTATTTT CASSLGASDTQYF
TRBJ2-2 - TRBV15 - TGTGCCACCAGCAGGGTTGACACCGGGGAGCTGTTTTTT CATSRVDTGELFF
TRBJ1-2 - TRBV6-2/TRBV6-3 - TGTGCCAGCAGTTACAGAACCCTACAGGACTATGGCTACACCTTC CASSYRTLQDYGYTF
TRBJ1-4 - TRBV7-9 TRBD1 TGTGCCAGCAGCCGAGGAGACAGGGGAGGCGAAAAACTGTTTTTT CASSRGDRGGEKLFF
TRBJ2-1 few TRBV18 - TGTGCCAGCTCACCACCGTACGGGAGCGCTGAGCAGTTCTTC CASSPPYGSAEQFF
TRBJ2-1 - TRBV3-1 - TGTGCCAGCAGCATCCAGACCTGGGGGGATGAGCAGTTCTTC CASSIQTWGDEQFF
TRBJ1-1 - TRBV5-1 TRBD1 TGCGCCAGCAGCGGGCGACAGACAGGGGACACTGAAGCTTTCTTT CASSGRQTGDTEAFF
TRBJ2-5 few TRBV4-2 TRBD1 TGTGCCAGCAGCCCGGACAGGGGGCAGGGAGAGACCCAGTACTTC CASSPDRGQGETQYF
TRBJ2-3 - TRBV9 TRBD1 TGTGCCAGCAGCGTAGCTTTAGGGGACAGCCTTTTAGATACGCAGTATTTT CASSVALGDSLLDTQYF
TRBJ2-1 many TRBV20-1 TRBD1 TGCAGTGCTACCAGAGGGGTGGGTAGGGGGCAGAATGAGCAGTTCTTC CSATRGVGRGQNEQFF
TRBJ2-2 - TRBV10-3 TRBD2 TGTGCCACCAGAGGGACTAGCGGGGATGCCGGGGAGCTGTTTTTT CATRGTSGDAGELFF
TRBJ1-1 - TRBV10-3 TRBD1 TGTGCCATCAGTGCCGGGACAGGGGTGGAAGCTTTCTTT CAISAGTGVEAFF
TRBJ1-1 - TRBV18 - TGTGCCAGCTCACCGGGAGGGTTAGCTGAAGCTTTCTTT CASSPGGLAEAFF
TRBJ1-5 - TRBV13 TRBD1 TGTGCCAGCAGCTCCCGGGACAGTCGGGATCAGCCCCAGCATTTT CASSSRDSRDQPQHF
TRBJ1-1 few TRBV20-1 - TGCAGTGCTAGAGATCTCGGACGAAACACTGAAGCTTTCTTT CSARDLGRNTEAFF
TRBJ2-1 - TRBV12-3/TRBV12-4 - TGTGCCAGCAGTTTCGCATTAGCGGCGTACAATGAGCAGTTCTTC CASSFALAAYNEQFF
TRBJ1-5 - TRBV7-2 - TGTGCCAGCAGCTTATCTCTGGGGGACAATCAGCCCCAGCATTTT CASSLSLGDNQPQHF
TRBJ2-4 - TRBV7-2 - TGTGCCAGCAGCTCAACTTTCGAGGGCAACATTCAGTACTTC CASSSTFEGNIQYF